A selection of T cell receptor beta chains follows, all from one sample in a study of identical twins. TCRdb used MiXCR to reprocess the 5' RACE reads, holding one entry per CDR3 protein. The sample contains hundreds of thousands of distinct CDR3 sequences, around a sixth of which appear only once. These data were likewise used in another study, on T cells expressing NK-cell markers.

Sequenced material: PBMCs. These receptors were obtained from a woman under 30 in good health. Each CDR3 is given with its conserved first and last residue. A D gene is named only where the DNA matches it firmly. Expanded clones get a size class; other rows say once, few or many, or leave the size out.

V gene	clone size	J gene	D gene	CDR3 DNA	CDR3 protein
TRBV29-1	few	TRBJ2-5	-	TGCAGCGTCGCAGGTACCCAAGAGACCCAGTACTTC	CSVAGTQETQYF
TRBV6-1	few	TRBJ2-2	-	TGTGCCAGCAGCCAGGGATCTGGCGGGGAGCTGTTTTTT	CASSQGSGGELFF
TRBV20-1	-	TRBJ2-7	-	TGCAGTGCTACACGCCAGCTTCACTACGAGCAGTACTTC	CSATRQLHYEQYF
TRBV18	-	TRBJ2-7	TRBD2	TGTGCCAGCTCACCACGATTGGGAGTGTTTGGAGCGGGGCTTTCCTACGAGCAGTACTTC	CASSPRLGVFGAGLSYEQYF
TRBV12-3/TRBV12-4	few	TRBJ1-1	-	TGTGCCAGCAGCCCTCTAGGGGGAGGGGAAAAGACTGAAGCTTTCTTT	CASSPLGGGEKTEAFF
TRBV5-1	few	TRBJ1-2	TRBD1	TGCGCCAGCAGCTCCGGGGACAGGGGGCATGGCTACACCTTC	CASSSGDRGHGYTF
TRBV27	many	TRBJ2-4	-	TGTGCCAGCACCCCCGTACCTATTCTAGCCAAAAACATTCAGTACTTC	CASTPVPILAKNIQYF
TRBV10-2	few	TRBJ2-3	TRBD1	TGCGCCAGCAAAGACAGGGTGGGCACAGATACGCAGTATTTT	CASKDRVGTDTQYF
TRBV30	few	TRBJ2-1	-	TGTGCCTGGAGTCACGGGGTCGGCTCCTACAATGAGCAGTTCTTC	CAWSHGVGSYNEQFF
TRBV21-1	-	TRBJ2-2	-	TGTGCCAGGCTTCAGGGACGCACCGGGGAGCTGTTTTTT	CARLQGRTGELFF
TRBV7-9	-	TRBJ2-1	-	TGTGCCAGCACCCAGCGAGGGGGGCCCTACAATGAGCAGTTCTTC	CASTQRGGPYNEQFF
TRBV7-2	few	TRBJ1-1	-	TGTGCCAGCAGGTTCGGAGGCCCTGAAGCTTTCTTT	CASRFGGPEAFF
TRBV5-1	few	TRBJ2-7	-	TGCGCCAGCAGCTGGCAGTCAACCTACGAGCAGTACTTC	CASSWQSTYEQYF
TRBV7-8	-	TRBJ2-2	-	TGTGCCAGCAGCAGGGGGACTATCAACACCGGGGAGCTGTTTTTT	CASSRGTINTGELFF
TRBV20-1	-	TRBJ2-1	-	TGCAGTGCTAGATTTGTGGCGGGACCCGGTTACAATGAGCAGTTCTTC	CSARFVAGPGYNEQFF
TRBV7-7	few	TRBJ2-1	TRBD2	TGTGCTAGCAGCCAGGGACTAGCGGGGCTCAATGAGCAGTTCTTC	CASSQGLAGLNEQFF
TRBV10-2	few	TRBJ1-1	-	TGCGCCAGCAGTGACGGACAGCTCATGAACACTGAAGCTTTCTTT	CASSDGQLMNTEAFF
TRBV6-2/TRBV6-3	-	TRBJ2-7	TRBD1	TGTGCCAGCAGTTACCCCCCAATTACAGGGGTAGACTACGAGCAGTACTTC	CASSYPPITGVDYEQYF
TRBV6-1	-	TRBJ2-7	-	TGTGCCAGCAATAATCAGGGCCTGCTACCGATCTCCTACGAGCAGTACTTC	CASNNQGLLPISYEQYF
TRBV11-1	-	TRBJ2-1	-	TGTGCCAGCAGCCCCCCTTGGGTAGGAAGAGCCTACAATGAGCAGTTCTTC	CASSPPWVGRAYNEQFF
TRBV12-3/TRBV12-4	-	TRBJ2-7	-	TGTGCCAGCAGTTTATCGTGGCAGACCTACGAGCAGTACTTC	CASSLSWQTYEQYF
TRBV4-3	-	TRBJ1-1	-	TGCGCCAGCAGCCAAGAGGCCCTGGGGACCGAGAACACTGAAGCTTTCTTT	CASSQEALGTENTEAFF
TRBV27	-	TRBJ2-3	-	TGTGCCAGCAGTTTATTACCGGGAACTTCGTATACGCAGTATTTT	CASSLLPGTSYTQYF
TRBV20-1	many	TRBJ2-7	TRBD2	TGCAGTGCTGCGGGGGGGACCTACGAGCAGTACTTC	CSAAGGTYEQYF
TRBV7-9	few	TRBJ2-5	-	TGTGCCAGCAGCCCCGATTTTTGGACCCAGTACTTC	CASSPDFWTQYF
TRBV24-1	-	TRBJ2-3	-	TGTGCCACCAGTTCGCCAATGGACAGCACAGATACGCAGTATTTT	CATSSPMDSTDTQYF
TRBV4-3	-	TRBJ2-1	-	TGCGCCAGCAGCCTAGCTAGGTCGACGGGCACTGAGCAGTTCTTC	CASSLARSTGTEQFF
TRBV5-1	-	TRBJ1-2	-	TGCGCCAGCAGGCCGCTAACAGCTAACTATGGCTACACCTTC	CASRPLTANYGYTF